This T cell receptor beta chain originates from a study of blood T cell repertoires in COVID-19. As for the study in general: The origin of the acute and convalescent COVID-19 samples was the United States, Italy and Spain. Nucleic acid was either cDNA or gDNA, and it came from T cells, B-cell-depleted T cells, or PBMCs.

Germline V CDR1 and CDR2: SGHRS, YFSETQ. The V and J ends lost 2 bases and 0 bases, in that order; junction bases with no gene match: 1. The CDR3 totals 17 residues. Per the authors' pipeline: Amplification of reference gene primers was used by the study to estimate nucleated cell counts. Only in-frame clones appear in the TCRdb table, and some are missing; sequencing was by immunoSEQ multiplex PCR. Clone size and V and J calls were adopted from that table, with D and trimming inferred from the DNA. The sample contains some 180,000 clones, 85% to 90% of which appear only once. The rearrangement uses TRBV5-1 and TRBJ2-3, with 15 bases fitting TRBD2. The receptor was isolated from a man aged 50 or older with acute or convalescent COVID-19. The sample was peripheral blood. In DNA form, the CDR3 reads TGCGCCAGCAGCTTCGGACTAGCGGGAGGGAGCACAGATACGCAGTATTTT. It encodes CASSFGLAGGSTDTQYF.